Listed below are T cell receptor beta chains from one sample, sequenced in a study of blood T cell repertoires in COVID-19. Measured with immunoSEQ multiplex PCR; TCRdb has only the in-frame clones, and not every one. This sample has some 320,000 clones, with approximately 89% found just once. The specimen sequenced was PBMCs or T cells enriched from blood (not recorded which). These receptors were collected from a woman aged 45 to 65 who had been exposed to COVID-19. The CDR3 runs from the conserved cysteine through the conserved F or W. A D gene is named only where the DNA matches it firmly. For some rows the clone size is stated as once, few or many, or as a class when expanded; others skip it.

v_gene	len	d_gene	j_gene	abundance	CDR3nt	CDR3aa
TRBV6-7	16	-	TRBJ2-3	-	TGTGCCAGCAGCCCACACAGTACGCTGAATCCAGATACGCAGTATTTT	CASSPHSTLNPDTQYF
TRBV7-2	14	-	TRBJ2-5	once	TGTGCCAGCAGCTTAGGCGGCGTCCAAGAGACCCAGTACTTC	CASSLGGVQETQYF
TRBV7-9	16	TRBD1	TRBJ1-2	-	TGTGCCAGCAGCGCTAGAGAGGGACAGGGGGCTTATGGCTACACCTTC	CASSAREGQGAYGYTF
TRBV7-2	16	TRBD1	TRBJ1-3	-	TGTGCCAGCAGCTTAATGACGGGACAGGGGGAAAACACCATATATTTT	CASSLMTGQGENTIYF
TRBV6-5	13	-	TRBJ2-3	-	TGTGCCACCGAAAACAGGGGCACAGATACGCAGTATTTT	CATENRGTDTQYF
TRBV29-1	12	TRBD1	TRBJ1-3	-	TGCAGCGCCCAAGCAGGGACAGGGACCCTGGATTTT	CSAQAGTGTLDF
TRBV5-4	13	-	TRBJ2-7	-	TGTGCCAGCAGCTTGCTGGAGCCTAACGAGCAGTACTTC	CASSLLEPNEQYF
TRBV5-1	15	-	TRBJ2-1	-	TGCGCCAGCAGCTTGGTCACAAGATCTTACAATGAGCAGTTCTTC	CASSLVTRSYNEQFF
TRBV6-5	15	TRBD2	TRBJ2-7	-	TGTGCCAGCAGTTACTCGTTAGCGGGGGGATACGAGCAGTACTTC	CASSYSLAGGYEQYF
TRBV20-1	14	TRBD2	TRBJ2-2	-	TGCAGTGCTAGTGATTCGGGGGGCACCGGGGAGCTGTTTTTT	CSASDSGGTGELFF
TRBV2	14	-	TRBJ2-5	-	TGTGCCAGCAGTAAGATTACAGGGAGAGAGACCCAGTACTTC	CASSKITGRETQYF
TRBV3-1/TRBV3-2	20	TRBD1	TRBJ2-4	once	TGTGCCAGCAGCCAAGATGGGGGCAACAGGGGTTCGTGGGCCAAAAACATTCAGTACTTC	CASSQDGGNRGSWAKNIQYF
TRBV4-1	19	TRBD2	TRBJ2-6	-	TGCGCCAGCAGCCAGAATAGCGGGAGAGTAACCTCTGGGGCCAACGTCCTGACTTTC	CASSQNSGRVTSGANVLTF
TRBV27	15	TRBD1	TRBJ2-1	-	TGTGCCAGCAGTTTGTACAGGGGCTCCTACAATGAGCAGTTCTTC	CASSLYRGSYNEQFF
TRBV19	15	TRBD2	TRBJ2-1	-	TGTGCCAGTAGCACTAGCGGGGGCCTTTACAATGAGCAGTTCTTC	CASSTSGGLYNEQFF
TRBV6-1	16	-	TRBJ2-5	-	TGTGCCAGCAGTGACCTCGCGGGGGCTACCCCCCATGTCCGGTACTTC	CASSDLAGATPHVRYF
TRBV21-1	17	-	TRBJ2-2	-	TGTGCCAGCAGCGCTAAGGCTAGCGGGGAAACCACCGGGGAGCTGTTTTTT	CASSAKASGETTGELFF
TRBV3-1/TRBV3-2	14	-	TRBJ2-7	-	TGTGCCAGCAGCCAAGTCCCCGGCGGATACGAGCAGTACTTC	CASSQVPGGYEQYF
TRBV5-4	14	-	TRBJ1-1	-	TGTGCCAGCAGCTGGAGGGGATCGAACACTGAAGCTTTCTTT	CASSWRGSNTEAFF
TRBV6-5	14	-	TRBJ1-1	-	TGTGCCAGCAGTTATTTGCAGGGGTTTGGTGAAGCTTTCTTT	CASSYLQGFGEAFF
TRBV6-1	15	-	TRBJ2-1	-	TGTGCCAGCAGTGAATCCGCTTCCTACGTCGGTGAGCAGTTCTTC	CASSESASYVGEQFF
TRBV19	14	TRBD1	TRBJ1-6	-	TGTGCCAGTAGTCCTCAGGGGGTAGGCTCACCCCTCCACTTT	CASSPQGVGSPLHF
TRBV19	13	TRBD1	TRBJ1-5	-	TGTGCCAGTAGAGGACAGGGTCCTCAGCCCCAGCATTTT	CASRGQGPQPQHF
TRBV5-1	14	-	TRBJ2-3	-	TGCGCCAGCAGCTCCTCAACACTACAGGGATCGCAGTATTTT	CASSSSTLQGSQYF
TRBV6-1	13	-	TRBJ2-7	-	TGTGCCAGCAGTGAAGGTATGTTCTACGAGCAGTACTTC	CASSEGMFYEQYF
TRBV4-1	15	-	TRBJ1-4	-	TGCGCCAGCAGCCAAGGACCAGGGGTTAATGAAAAACTGTTTTTT	CASSQGPGVNEKLFF
TRBV7-2	14	-	TRBJ1-2	-	TGTGCCAGCAGCCCGCGCCCAAGTAACTATGGCTACACCTTC	CASSPRPSNYGYTF
TRBV7-9	16	-	TRBJ2-2	-	TGTGCCAGCAGCTTAGCGATGGGACTTAACACCGGGGAGCTGTTTTTT	CASSLAMGLNTGELFF
TRBV9	17	TRBD2	TRBJ2-5	-	TGTGCCAGCAGCGTCGGCTCGCTAGCGGGGAAACAAGAGACCCAGTACTTC	CASSVGSLAGKQETQYF
TRBV6-1	14	-	TRBJ2-7	-	TGTGCCAGCAGTGAAGATCACAGCTCCTACGAGCAGTACTTC	CASSEDHSSYEQYF
TRBV5-1	16	-	TRBJ1-1	-	TGCGCCAGCAGCTTGGGTCAGGGGATAGTAAACACTGAAGCTTTCTTT	CASSLGQGIVNTEAFF
TRBV30	17	TRBD1	TRBJ1-5	-	TGTGCCTGGAGCGGTGAGAACCGGACAGGGAACAATCAGCCCCAGCATTTT	CAWSGENRTGNNQPQHF
TRBV10-3	15	-	TRBJ1-4	-	TGTGCCATCAGTGAGGGCGGAGGGGCAGGTGAAAAACTGTTTTTT	CAISEGGGAGEKLFF
TRBV5-8	13	TRBD1	TRBJ1-1	once	TGTGCCAGCAGCGACAGGGTGGAGACTGAAGCTTTCTTT	CASSDRVETEAFF
TRBV2	14	-	TRBJ2-2	-	TGTGCCAGCAGTGGAACCAGGGGCGCCGGGGAGCTGTTTTTT	CASSGTRGAGELFF
TRBV3-1/TRBV3-2	13	-	TRBJ1-3	-	TGTGCCAGCAGCCAAGTCCGGGGAAACACCATATATTTT	CASSQVRGNTIYF
TRBV7-9	13	TRBD1	TRBJ1-2	-	TGTGCCAGCAGCGTGGGGACAGGGTATGGCTACACCTTC	CASSVGTGYGYTF
TRBV2	16	TRBD1	TRBJ1-1	-	TGTGCCAGCAGTAATGACCCCGGGACAGGACTTAATAAAGCTTTCTTT	CASSNDPGTGLNKAFF
TRBV7-8	16	-	TRBJ1-4	few	TGTGCCAGCAGCTTAGACTCAGGTTTCCGGGGTGAAAAACTGTTTTTT	CASSLDSGFRGEKLFF
TRBV5-4	13	TRBD1	TRBJ2-7	-	TGTGCCAGCAGCCTGGGACAGGTCTACGAGCAGTACTTC	CASSLGQVYEQYF
TRBV3-1/TRBV3-2	15	-	TRBJ1-2	-	TGTGCCAGCAGCCAGGCCCCCTTCAGGGGACGGGGCTACACCTTC	CASSQAPFRGRGYTF
TRBV19	14	-	TRBJ2-7	-	TGTGCCAGTAGTCCCGGGACAAGTACCTACGAGCAGTACTTC	CASSPGTSTYEQYF
TRBV5-1	14	-	TRBJ2-5	-	TGCGCCAGCAGCTTGGCCACAGGGCTAGAGACCCAGTACTTC	CASSLATGLETQYF
TRBV5-5	16	-	TRBJ1-4	-	TGTGCCAGCAGCCGAACAGGGATAGGAGCTAATGAAAAACTGTTTTTT	CASSRTGIGANEKLFF
TRBV6-5	13	-	TRBJ1-2	-	TGTGCCAGCAGTTACCCCCCATTCACGGACAACGAATTC	CASSYPPFTDNEF
TRBV28	15	TRBD1	TRBJ1-1	-	TGTGCCAGCATTGCCCGGTGGACAGGGGTTACTGAAGCTTTCTTT	CASIARWTGVTEAFF
TRBV4-1	18	-	TRBJ1-5	few	TGCGCCAGCAGCCAAGATAGCCCAGGCACGCTCGGGGATCAGCCCCAGCATTTT	CASSQDSPGTLGDQPQHF
TRBV12-3/TRBV12-4	12	-	TRBJ2-1	-	TGTGCCAGCAGTTTTTCACTTCCCGAGCAGTTCTTC	CASSFSLPEQFF
TRBV6-5	13	-	TRBJ2-4	once	TGTGCCAGCAGTTATTCAGTCAAAAACATTCAGTACTTC	CASSYSVKNIQYF
TRBV11-2	14	-	TRBJ2-2	-	TGTGCCAGCAGCCCTAGGGGGTTCACCGGGGAGCTGTTTTTT	CASSPRGFTGELFF
TRBV10-3	13	-	TRBJ1-3	-	TGTGCCATCAGTGAGGGGTGGAGGAACACCATATATTTT	CAISEGWRNTIYF
TRBV6-5	15	-	TRBJ1-3	-	TGTGCCAGCAGTTACACTACAGGGTCTGGAAACACCATATATTTT	CASSYTTGSGNTIYF
TRBV5-5	19	TRBD1	TRBJ2-7	-	TGTGCCAGCAGCTCCCCCGGGACAGGGGGCCTGAGTTCCTCCTACGAGCAGTACTTC	CASSSPGTGGLSSSYEQYF
TRBV3-1/TRBV3-2	14	TRBD1	TRBJ1-1	-	TGTGCCAGCAGCGTCGGACAGGGGGGCACTGAAGCTTTCTTT	CASSVGQGGTEAFF